This T cell receptor (beta chain) was sequenced in a study of T-cell memory formation after mild COVID-19. In the study overall: Clusters of TCRs were largely donor specific.

TCRdb used MiXCR to reprocess the 5' RACE reads, holding one entry per CDR3 protein. Of roughly 400,000 distinct CDR3 sequences in the sample, 15% to 20% were seen once. CDR3 size: 16 residues. Germline loops: CDR1 SGHRS, CDR2 YFSETQ. Trimming took off 1 base at V and 0 bases at J, with 12 bases between the two ends. This clonotype appeared a few times. The TCR originated in a man in his late teens or twenties who had mild COVID-19 (a few samples of this study predate the infection). Cell type and time point are not known. The specimen was PBMCs or a T cell subset sorted from them (not recorded which). The rearrangement joins TRBV5-1 to TRBJ2-3; tentatively, D is TRBD1 (7 bases). CDR3 in DNA: TGCGCCAGCAGCTTGATGGAGGGGGCCAGCACAGATACGCAGTATTTT. Translated, it gives CASSLMEGASTDTQYF.